A single sample is the source of the 22 T cell receptor beta chains below, sequenced in a study of OX40 agonist ivuxolimab in advanced cancers. Profiled with immunoSEQ multiplex PCR; TCRdb holds only in-frame clones, not every one. This sample has roughly 16,000 clones, with 65% to 80% found just once. The specimen comprised CD4+ or CD8+ T cells sorted from blood, sampled in a trial of the OX40 agonist ivuxolimab. The receptors here all came from an adult with an advanced solid tumor such as melanoma, head and neck, liver or kidney cancer.

This clone was picked up a small number of times. The chain is built from TRBV7-2 and TRBJ1-3; D unclear. Between the trimmed V and J ends, which lost 0 bases and 0 bases, there was a span of 12 bases. The CDR3 is made up of 17 amino acids. Germline V lookup: CDR1 SGHTA, CDR2 FQGNSA. CDR3 sequence (DNA): TGTGCCAGCAGCTTAGCGGGTAGAGTTTACTCTGGAAACACCATATATTTT. Translated: CASSLAGRVYSGNTIYF.

The chain carries TRBV4-3 and TRBJ2-7; D may be TRBD2 (7 bases). This CDR3 is 15 amino acids long. V shed 4 bases and J shed 6 bases, with 19 bases lying between them. Looked up from germline, CDR1 is LGHNA and CDR2 is YSLEER. CDR3 amino acids: CASSLQRPGGFEQYF. CDR3 nucleotides: TGCGCCAGCAGCCTCCAACGGCCGGGGGGCTTCGAGCAGTACTTC.

The V call is TRBV27, the J call TRBJ2-1; D ambiguous. V was pared by 2 bases and J by 2 bases, with 16 bases between. There are 17 residues in the CDR3. CDR1 is MNHEY and CDR2 is SMNVEV in the germline V gene (reference sequence). CDR3 nucleotide sequence: TGTGCCAGCAGTTTAGTTACGGCCTCAGGAGCCTACAATGAGCAGTTCTTC. Residues: CASSLVTASGAYNEQFF.

The gene calls are TRBV5-1 and TRBJ1-3, with a weak D call TRBD1 (6 bases). The CDR3 runs 16 residues. Germline V CDR1 and CDR2: SGHRS, YFSETQ. Deletions cut 4 bases from V and 0 bases from J, with 14 bases between. For the CDR3, the DNA is TGCGCCAGCAGCGCCGGACAGTTGAACTCTGGAAACACCATATATTTT. Translated, it gives CASSAGQLNSGNTIYF.

The V and J genes are TRBV7-8 and TRBJ1-1; D remains ambiguous. In germline, CDR1 is SGHVS, CDR2 FQNEAQ. The CDR3 loop spans 15 amino acids. The ends were cut back, 0 bases at V and 1 base at J, with 9 bases in the middle. The CDR3 region is CASSLARVGNTEAFF. In DNA form, the CDR3 reads TGTGCCAGCAGCTTAGCCCGGGTGGGGAACACTGAAGCTTTCTTT.

This sequence joins TRBV7-8 and TRBJ2-1; 13 bases fit TRBD2. The CDR3 runs 18 residues. Germline V gene lookup returns CDR1 SGHVS and CDR2 FQNEAQ. V lost 5 bases and J lost 3; bases outside the gene matches: 10. The DNA of the CDR3 is TGTGCCAGCAGCGCGGGACTAGCGGGATTCCCCCTCTACAATGAGCAGTTCTTC. It yields the protein CASSAGLAGFPLYNEQFF. The variable domain in full, completed from reference TRBV7-8 and TRBJ2-1, reads GAGVSQSPRYKVAKRGQDVALRCDPISGHVSLFWYQQALGQGPEFLTYFQNEAQLDKSGLPSDRFFAERPEGSVSTLKIQRTQQEDSAVYLCASSAGLAGFPLYNEQFFGPGTRLTVL.

The rearrangement joins TRBV5-1 to TRBJ1-2; 11 bases are a match to TRBD1. This CDR3 spans 13 amino acids. The junction had 5 bases not matched to a gene; V was cut back by 5 bases and J by 8 bases. The germline V gene encodes CDR1 SGHRS and CDR2 YFSETQ. CDR3 in amino acids: CASRWDRGEGYTF. As DNA, the CDR3 is TGCGCCAGCAGATGGGACAGGGGGGAAGGCTACACCTTC. The full variable domain, its missing parts supplied by reference TRBV5-1 and TRBJ1-2, is KAGVTQTPRYLIKTRGQQVTLSCSPISGHRSVSWYQQTPGQGLQFLFEYFSETQRNKGNFPGRFSGRQFSNSRSEMNVSTLELGDSALYLCASRWDRGEGYTFGSGTRLTVV.

This clone appeared a single time. This chain links TRBV4-2 with TRBJ2-1; D is perhaps TRBD2 (7 bases). The V and J ends lost 10 bases and 9 bases respectively, with 22 bases between them. Germline V gives CDR1 LGHNA, CDR2 YNFKEQ. This CDR3 comprises 14 residues. The CDR3 bases are TGTGCCACCAGGGAGATTGGGGGGGGCACTGAGCAGTTCTTC. Amino acids: CATREIGGGTEQFF.

The genes are TRBV29-1 and TRBJ2-7; D may be TRBD1 (7 bases). Germline V gene sequence: CDR1 SQVTM, CDR2 ANQGSEA. Between the trimmed V and J ends, which lost 4 bases and 4 bases, there was a span of 23 bases. CDR3 length equals 16 residues. The CDR3 here is CSVVGQEEGARYEQYF. Here the CDR3 DNA reads TGCAGCGTTGTAGGCCAAGAGGAGGGGGCAAGATACGAGCAGTACTTC.

CDR3 amino acids: CASSLVSDTQYF. In DNA, the CDR3 is TGTGCCAGCAGCTTGGTCTCTGATACGCAGTATTTT. The chain employs TRBV5-4 and TRBJ2-3, with unresolved D. CDR3 length: 12 amino acids. V lost 0 bases and J lost 6, with 5 bases in between. Germline CDR1 SGHNT, CDR2 YYREEE (reference sequence).

The gene calls are TRBV7-2 and TRBJ2-7; 7 positions match TRBD1. The CDR3 has 15 amino acids. Germline CDR1 is SGHTA and CDR2 is FQGNSA. With 5 bases clipped from V and 0 bases from J, the junction kept 7 bases outside the gene matches. CDR3 sequence reads: CASSPQTGSSYEQYF. CDR3 nucleotide sequence: TGTGCCAGCAGCCCACAGACAGGGAGCTCCTACGAGCAGTACTTC. The whole variable domain, remainder taken from reference TRBV7-2 and TRBJ2-7, is GAGVSQSPSNKVTEKGKDVELRCDPISGHTALYWYRQSLGQGLEFLIYFQGNSAPDKSGLPSDRFSAERTGGSVSTLTIQRTQQEDSAVYLCASSPQTGSSYEQYFGPGTRLTVT.

This chain joins TRBV4-2 and TRBJ2-4, with 8 bases that match TRBD2. V lost 4 bases, J lost 7 bases, and 6 bases stayed unmatched. The CDR3 sequence is 14 residues long. Germline V gene lookup returns CDR1 LGHNA and CDR2 YNFKEQ. CDR3 protein: CASSPAGGSNIQYF. CDR3 nucleotide sequence: TGTGCCAGCAGCCCCGCGGGAGGATCGAACATTCAGTACTTC.

This clone was counted at least ten times. The chain recombines TRBV9 with TRBJ2-1; possibly TRBD2 for D (6 bases). The CDR3 runs to 13 residues. V gave up 3 bases and J gave up 6 bases, with 10 bases separating them. Germline CDR1 and CDR2: SGDLS and YYNGEE. This CDR3 reads CASSGGGPNEQFF. DNA for the CDR3: TGTGCCAGCAGCGGGGGAGGACCCAATGAGCAGTTCTTC.

This rearrangement joins TRBV30 to TRBJ2-1; D may correspond to TRBD1 or TRBD2 (5 bases each). Deletions cut 8 bases from V and 0 bases from J, with 8 bases between. The CDR3 is 12 residues long. Germline values: CDR1 GTSNPN, CDR2 SVGIG (reference sequence). The CDR3 coding sequence is TGTGCCGGGGGTAGCTCCTACAATGAGCAGTTCTTC. Protein sequence: CAGGSSYNEQFF.

The chain uses TRBV6-4 and TRBJ2-3; no reliable D call. CDR3 size: 16 residues. The V gene lost 3 bases and the J gene lost 1 base, with 14 bases spanning the gap. Per germline, CDR1 MRHNA and CDR2 SNTAGT. The CDR3 nucleotides are TGTGCCAGCAGTGAACCGATAGGACGGCGCACAGATACGCAGTATTTT. It translates to CASSEPIGRRTDTQYF.

Only a few counts were recorded for this clone. The chain uses TRBV29-1 and TRBJ2-1, with 13 bases that match TRBD2. After removal of 3 bases from V and 5 bases from J, the junction contained 4 bases not matched to a gene. The CDR3 length is 15 residues. The germline V gene has CDR1 SQVTM and CDR2 ANQGSEA. The CDR3 nucleotides read TGCAGCGTTGATGGACTAGCGGGAGTAAACAATGAGCAGTTCTTC. Protein: CSVDGLAGVNNEQFF.

This chain links TRBV11-2 with TRBJ2-3; 11 bases are a match to TRBD2. The length of the CDR3 is 16 residues. The V gene's germline CDR1 is SGHAT and CDR2 FQNNGV. The ends lost 5 bases at V and 2 bases at J; junction bases unmatched: 6. DNA of the CDR3: TGTGCCAGCAGCCCCGGGACTAGCGGCTCCACAGATACGCAGTATTTT. Residues: CASSPGTSGSTDTQYF.

CDR3 region: CASSDGDSYSGANVLTF. The CDR3 DNA sequence: TGTGCCAGCAGTGACGGGGACAGCTACTCTGGGGCCAACGTCCTGACTTTC. The J gene is TRBJ2-6, the V gene TRBV6-4; 7 bases are a match to TRBD1. The CDR3 is made up of 17 amino acids. V trimming: 2 bases; J trimming: 0 bases; junction bases outside the gene matches: 4. Per germline, CDR1 MRHNA and CDR2 SNTAGT.

In its sample, this clone ranks as medium-sized. This rearrangement joins TRBV5-4 to TRBJ2-2; the D gene is possibly TRBD2 (6 bases). This CDR3 is built from 14 residues. V lost 4 bases, J lost 6 bases, and 13 bases lay in between. The V gene's germline CDR1 is SGHNT and CDR2 YYREEE (reference sequence). CDR3 DNA sequence: TGTGCCAGCAGCCGCCGGGACTCGGCCGGGGAGCTGTTTTTT. It codes for CASSRRDSAGELFF.

This clone was seen more than once but under ten times. Here the CDR3 reads CASSPVAGSYEQYF. CDR3 DNA: TGTGCCAGCAGCCCCGTGGCTGGCTCCTACGAGCAGTACTTC. The chain employs TRBV7-2 and TRBJ2-7; D uncertain. From germline, CDR1 is SGHTA and CDR2 FQGNSA. This CDR3 region has 14 residues. Trimming took off 5 bases at V and 0 bases at J, with 11 bases between the two ends.

Only a few counts were recorded for this clone. The rearrangement links TRBV6-5 to TRBJ2-7; no reliable D call. V was trimmed by 7 bases and J by 0 bases, leaving 10 bases between them. Germline values: CDR1 MNHEY, CDR2 SVGAGI. The CDR3 contains 13 residues. The CDR3 coding sequence is TGTGCCAGCACCCCGGCCCTCTCCTACGAGCAGTACTTC. Translated: CASTPALSYEQYF.

The V call is TRBV29-1, the J call TRBJ2-7, with D tentatively TRBD1 (5 bases). Trimming cost V 7 bases and J 3 bases, with 16 bases left between them. The CDR3 runs 13 residues. Germline CDR1 is SQVTM and CDR2 is ANQGSEA. The CDR3 reads CSAGDDRIYEQYF. The CDR3 nucleotides are TGCAGCGCAGGCGATGACAGAATCTACGAGCAGTACTTC.